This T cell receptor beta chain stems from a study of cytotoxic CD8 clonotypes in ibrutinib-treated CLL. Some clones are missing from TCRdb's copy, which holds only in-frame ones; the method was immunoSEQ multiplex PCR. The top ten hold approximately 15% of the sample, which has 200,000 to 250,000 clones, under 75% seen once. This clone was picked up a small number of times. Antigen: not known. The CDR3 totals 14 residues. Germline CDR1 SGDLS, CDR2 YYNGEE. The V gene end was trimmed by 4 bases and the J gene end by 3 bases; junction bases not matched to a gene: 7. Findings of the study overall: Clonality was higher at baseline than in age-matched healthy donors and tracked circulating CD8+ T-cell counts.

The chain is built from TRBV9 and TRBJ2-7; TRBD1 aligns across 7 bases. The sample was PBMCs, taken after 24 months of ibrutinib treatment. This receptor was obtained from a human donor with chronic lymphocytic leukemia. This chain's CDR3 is CASSTLGQDYEQYF. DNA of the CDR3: TGTGCCAGCAGCACACTCGGACAGGACTACGAGCAGTACTTC.